A selection of T cell receptor beta chains follows, all from one sample in a study of regulatory T cells in long-lasting Graves disease. TCRdb redid the calling of the multiplex PCR reads with MiXCR, one entry per CDR3 protein. This table holds around 420,000 distinct CDR3 sequences, roughly 15% found once. These data were likewise used in another study, on T cells in Graves' hyperthyroidism and ophthalmopathy.

The sequencing used peripheral blood mononuclear cells (PBMCs), collected at new diagnosis, from a patient treated with antithyroid drugs. These TCRs come from a middle-aged woman with Graves disease. Each CDR3 is given without its conserved first and last residue. The order of the fields is J gene, V gene, CDR3 protein.

TRBJ2-5,TRBV6-2/TRBV6-3,ASSYVLGGYQETQY
TRBJ2-3,TRBV20-1,SAHKYRDRLTYTQY
TRBJ2-1,TRBV11-2,ASSTHGGRFGSYNEQF
TRBJ1-3,TRBV30,AWDLTGAGNTIY
TRBJ1-2,TRBV12-3/TRBV12-4,ASSLRIGTGTYGYT
TRBJ2-6,TRBV6-1,ASSPVSGANVLT
TRBJ2-1,TRBV9,ASSVSDFHYNEQF
TRBJ1-1,TRBV6-2/TRBV6-3,ASRQRQGGTEAF
TRBJ2-5,TRBV2,ASRFGETQY
TRBJ2-6,TRBV2,ASSEGGVSGANVLT
TRBJ2-4,TRBV14,ASSRLAGGTKNIQY
TRBJ1-3,TRBV29-1,SVEVGTTSRNTIY
TRBJ1-2,TRBV6-1,ASSPRGAGTNYGYT
TRBJ2-7,TRBV20-1,SARDGTRLTYEQY
TRBJ2-7,TRBV2,ASSSSRAGETYEQY
TRBJ2-7,TRBV5-6,ASSLKPSYEQY
TRBJ2-1,TRBV25-1,ASSFSLADSYNEQF